Presented here are 20 T cell receptor beta chains from one specimen sequenced in a study of cytotoxic CD8 clonotypes in ibrutinib-treated CLL. Sequencing was performed with immunoSEQ multiplex PCR; in TCRdb, only in-frame clones are kept and a portion is missing. The sample yields around 150,000 clones, around 81% seen once. Source: PBMCs, taken after 36 months of ibrutinib treatment. The origin of the receptors is a human donor with chronic lymphocytic leukemia.

The chain carries TRBV6-6 and TRBJ1-4; TRBD1 is a possible D gene (5 bases). V lost 4 bases, J lost 0 bases, and 9 bases lay in between. The CDR3 is made up of 15 amino acids. Germline V gene data show CDR1 as MNHNY and CDR2 as SVGAGI (reference sequence). CDR3 sequence (DNA): TGTGCCAGCAGTTTTCCGGGGGCAACTAATGAAAAACTGTTTTTT. This encodes CASSFPGATNEKLFF.

V and J are TRBV28 and TRBJ2-1; the match to TRBD1 covers 8 bases. CDR3 length: 15 amino acids. Trimming took 1 base from V and 4 from J; bases not matched to a gene: 3. Per germline, CDR1 MDHEN and CDR2 SYDVKM. The CDR3 nucleotides are TGTGCCAGCAGTTTATCAGGGGGCCCTTACAATGAGCAGTTCTTC. Translated, it gives CASSLSGGPYNEQFF.

This rearrangement joins TRBV9 to TRBJ2-2; 7 bases fit TRBD1. From germline, CDR1 is SGDLS and CDR2 YYNGEE. The CDR3 runs 17 residues. With V trimmed by 0 bases and J by 6 bases, 11 bases remained unmatched. The CDR3: CASSVGGDRVWSGELFF. The DNA for the CDR3 is TGTGCCAGCAGCGTAGGTGGCGACAGGGTTTGGTCCGGGGAGCTGTTTTTT.

V is TRBV6-1 and J is TRBJ1-2; no clear D. Germline values: CDR1 MNHNS, CDR2 SASEGT. V was shortened by 6 bases and J by 8 bases, with 10 bases between the two germline ends. This CDR3 has 11 residues. CDR3: CASRVALGYTF. In DNA form, the CDR3 reads TGTGCCAGCAGAGTCGCCCTGGGCTACACCTTC.

The chain recombines TRBV7-9 with TRBJ1-4; D is possibly TRBD1 (6 bases). V was cut by 2 bases and J by 10 bases, with 17 bases left in between. Germline V gene lookup returns CDR1 SEHNR and CDR2 FQNEAQ (reference sequence). The CDR3 is 15 amino acids. CDR3 amino acids: CASSLSAGEVVKLFF. CDR3 bases: TGTGCCAGCAGCTTATCAGCAGGGGAAGTCGTAAAACTGTTTTTT.

This chain joins TRBV11-3 and TRBJ2-7, with a weak D call TRBD2 (5 bases). The CDR3 runs 14 residues. CDR1 and CDR2 from the germline V gene are SGHNT and YENEEA. With 5 bases removed from V and 2 bases from J, the gap between germline ends came to 13 bases. The CDR3 sequence is CASSLGEPPYEQYF. DNA of the CDR3: TGTGCCAGCAGCCTCGGGGAGCCCCCCTACGAGCAGTACTTC.

The J gene is TRBJ2-1, the V gene TRBV30; D perhaps matches TRBD2 (7 bases). V was shortened by 2 bases and J by 4 bases, with 18 bases between the two germline ends. The CDR3 extends over 16 amino acids. Per the germline V gene, CDR1 is GTSNPN and CDR2 is SVGIG (reference sequence). CDR3 bases: TGTGCCTGGAGTCAACGGGGGGCCTCTTTTTACAATGAGCAGTTCTTC. It translates to CAWSQRGASFYNEQFF.

This clone was detected a few times. The rearrangement uses TRBV4-1 and TRBJ1-5; D is perhaps TRBD1 (5 bases). Germline V gene data show CDR1 as MGHRA and CDR2 as YSYEKL. CDR3 length: 14 amino acids. V dropped 10 bases and J dropped 2 bases, with 15 bases sitting between them. The CDR3 here is CATALEGRNQPQHF. In DNA form, the CDR3 reads TGCGCCACAGCCCTCGAGGGGCGCAATCAGCCCCAGCATTTT.

The chain joins TRBV5-1 to TRBJ1-1; D is possibly TRBD1 (6 bases). The CDR3 contains 14 residues. V lost 4 bases and J 5 bases, leaving 15 bases between the germline ends. CDR1 SGHRS and CDR2 YFSETQ come from the germline V gene. CDR3 residues: CASSVGQWGTEAFF. The CDR3 region has the DNA TGCGCCAGCAGCGTTGGACAGTGGGGGACTGAAGCTTTCTTT.

The chain carries TRBV7-9 and TRBJ2-1; no clear D. With 7 bases removed from V and 4 bases from J, the gap between germline ends came to 8 bases. Per the germline V gene, CDR1 is SEHNR and CDR2 is FQNEAQ (reference sequence). This CDR3 is 12 amino acids long. The CDR3 DNA reads TGTGCCAGCATAGCCTATTACAATGAGCAGTTCTTC. This translates into CASIAYYNEQFF.

The chain has TRBV28 and TRBJ1-6, with D possibly TRBD1 on 5 matching bases. Trimming removed 5 bases from V and 2 bases from J, with 16 bases in between. Germline V gene sequence: CDR1 MDHEN, CDR2 SYDVKM. The length of the CDR3 is 17 residues. CDR3 nucleotides: TGTGCCAGCAGTGTTATCTTCGGGACTCCCTATAATTCACCCCTCCACTTT. It is translated as CASSVIFGTPYNSPLHF.

CDR3 protein: CASSPRPGNTEAFF. The CDR3 region has the DNA TGTGCCAGCAGCCCCCGCCCTGGGAACACTGAAGCTTTCTTT. This sequence joins TRBV11-1 and TRBJ1-1; D remains ambiguous. This CDR3 contains 14 residues. The V end lost 5 bases, the J end lost 1 base, and 11 bases lay between the germline ends. CDR1 is SGHAT and CDR2 is FQDESV in the germline V gene (reference sequence).

The sample holds a few counts of this clone. The chain recombines TRBV6-5 with TRBJ1-2; unclear D gene. The CDR3 sequence is 13 residues long. Germline CDR1 reads MNHEY; CDR2 reads SVGAGI. V was cut by 3 bases and J by 8 bases, with 13 bases left in between. CDR3 sequence (DNA): TGTGCCAGCAGTTATCAGGATGGCTGGGGCTACACCTTC. Protein sequence: CASSYQDGWGYTF.

J is TRBJ1-2 and V is TRBV27, with 9 bases that match TRBD1. Looked up from germline, CDR1 is MNHEY and CDR2 is SMNVEV (reference sequence). After removal of 3 bases from V and 4 bases from J, the junction contained 6 bases not matched to a gene. The length of the CDR3 is 15 residues. CDR3: CASSLSGTGFYGYTF. Written as DNA, the CDR3 is TGTGCCAGCAGTTTGTCCGGGACAGGGTTCTATGGCTACACCTTC.

The V call is TRBV6-1, the J call TRBJ2-7, with D tentatively TRBD1 (5 bases). The CDR3 length is 12 residues. Germline loops: CDR1 MNHNS, CDR2 SASEGT. V was pared by 5 bases and J by 6 bases, with 11 bases between. The CDR3 bases are TGTGCCAGCAGTTCCAGGGTTTTCGAGCAGTACTTC. Its protein is CASSSRVFEQYF.

V gene TRBV9 combines with J gene TRBJ1-2; no reliable D call. This CDR3 is 14 amino acids long. Germline V gene data show CDR1 as SGDLS and CDR2 as YYNGEE. The germline V and J ends were trimmed by 2 bases and 5 bases, with 13 bases remaining between them. The DNA for the CDR3 is TGTGCCAGCAGCGTTGCCCTAAACAGATATGGCTACACCTTC. Translation: CASSVALNRYGYTF.

The rearrangement uses TRBV2 and TRBJ2-7; 7 bases map to TRBD1. CDR1 and CDR2 (germline): SNHLY, FYNNEI. The V and J ends lost 8 bases and 2 bases, in that order; junction bases with no gene match: 3. The CDR3 is 12 residues long. Here the CDR3 reads CASGQETYEQYF. CDR3 sequence (DNA): TGTGCCAGCGGACAGGAGACCTACGAGCAGTACTTC.

This chain joins TRBV6-5 and TRBJ1-2, with D perhaps matching TRBD1 (6 bases). CDR1 and CDR2 from the germline V gene are MNHEY and SVGAGI. The CDR3 has 15 residues. The V end lost 4 bases, the J end lost 6 bases, and 18 bases lay between the germline ends. CDR3 in amino acids: CASSFSYRVEDGYTF. The CDR3 coding sequence is TGTGCCAGCAGTTTCAGTTACAGGGTGGAGGATGGCTACACCTTC.

This clone was observed a few times. The rearrangement joins TRBV2 to TRBJ2-3, with D perhaps matching TRBD2 (5 bases). Looked up from germline, CDR1 is SNHLY and CDR2 is FYNNEI. The V and J ends lost 2 bases and 3 bases respectively, with 12 bases between them. The CDR3 extends over 15 amino acids. CDR3 in amino acids: CASSEFAGGTDTQYF. The CDR3 coding sequence is TGTGCCAGCAGTGAATTTGCGGGTGGGACAGATACGCAGTATTTT.

The rearrangement links TRBV4-1 to TRBJ1-5, with unresolved D. The CDR3 has 14 residues. Germline V gene sequence: CDR1 MGHRA, CDR2 YSYEKL. V was pared by 0 bases and J by 5 bases, with 8 bases between. For the CDR3, the DNA is TGCGCCAGCAGCCAAGATGGAGGGCATCAGCCCCAGCATTTT. It specifies CASSQDGGHQPQHF.